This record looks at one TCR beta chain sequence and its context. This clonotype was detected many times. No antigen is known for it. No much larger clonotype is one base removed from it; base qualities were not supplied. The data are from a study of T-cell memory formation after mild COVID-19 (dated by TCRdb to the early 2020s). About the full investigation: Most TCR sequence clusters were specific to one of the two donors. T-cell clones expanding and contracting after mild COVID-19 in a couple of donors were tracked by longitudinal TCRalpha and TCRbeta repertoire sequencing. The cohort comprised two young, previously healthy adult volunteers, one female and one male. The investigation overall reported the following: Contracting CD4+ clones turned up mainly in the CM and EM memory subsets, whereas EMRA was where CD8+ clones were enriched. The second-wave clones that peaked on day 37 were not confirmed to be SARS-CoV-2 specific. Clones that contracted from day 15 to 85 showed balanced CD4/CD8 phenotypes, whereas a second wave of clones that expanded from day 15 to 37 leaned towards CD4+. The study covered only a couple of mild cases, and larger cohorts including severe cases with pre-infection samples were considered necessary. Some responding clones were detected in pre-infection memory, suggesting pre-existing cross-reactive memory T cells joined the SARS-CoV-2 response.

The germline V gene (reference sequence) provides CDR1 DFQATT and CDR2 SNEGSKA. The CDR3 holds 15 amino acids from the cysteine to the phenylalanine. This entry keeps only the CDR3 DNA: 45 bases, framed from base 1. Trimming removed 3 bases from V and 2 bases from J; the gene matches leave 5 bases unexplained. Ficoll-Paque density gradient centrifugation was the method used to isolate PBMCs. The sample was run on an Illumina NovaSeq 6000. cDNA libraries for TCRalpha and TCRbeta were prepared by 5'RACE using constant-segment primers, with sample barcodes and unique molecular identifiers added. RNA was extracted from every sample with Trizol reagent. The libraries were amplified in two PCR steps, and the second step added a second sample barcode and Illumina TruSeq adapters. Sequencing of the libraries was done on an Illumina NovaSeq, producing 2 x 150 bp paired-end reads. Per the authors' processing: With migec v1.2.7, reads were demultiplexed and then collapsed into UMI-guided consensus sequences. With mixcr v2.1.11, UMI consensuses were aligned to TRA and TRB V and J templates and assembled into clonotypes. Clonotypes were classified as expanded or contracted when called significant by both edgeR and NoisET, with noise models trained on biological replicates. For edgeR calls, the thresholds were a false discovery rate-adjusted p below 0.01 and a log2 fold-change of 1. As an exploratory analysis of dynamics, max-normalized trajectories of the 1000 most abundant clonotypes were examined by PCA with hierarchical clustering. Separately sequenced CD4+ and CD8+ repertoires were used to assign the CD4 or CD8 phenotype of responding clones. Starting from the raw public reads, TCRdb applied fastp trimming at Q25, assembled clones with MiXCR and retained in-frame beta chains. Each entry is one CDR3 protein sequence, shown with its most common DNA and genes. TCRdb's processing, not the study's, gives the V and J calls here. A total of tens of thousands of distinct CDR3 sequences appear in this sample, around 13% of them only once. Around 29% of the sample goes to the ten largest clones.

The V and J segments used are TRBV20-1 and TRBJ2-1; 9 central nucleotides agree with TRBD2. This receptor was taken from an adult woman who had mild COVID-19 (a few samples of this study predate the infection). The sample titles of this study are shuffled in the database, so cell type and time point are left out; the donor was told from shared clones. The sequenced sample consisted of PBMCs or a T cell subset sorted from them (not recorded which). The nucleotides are TGCAGTGCTAGGAAGTTAGCGGGGGCCTACAATGAGCAGTTCTTC. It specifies CSARKLAGAYNEQFF.